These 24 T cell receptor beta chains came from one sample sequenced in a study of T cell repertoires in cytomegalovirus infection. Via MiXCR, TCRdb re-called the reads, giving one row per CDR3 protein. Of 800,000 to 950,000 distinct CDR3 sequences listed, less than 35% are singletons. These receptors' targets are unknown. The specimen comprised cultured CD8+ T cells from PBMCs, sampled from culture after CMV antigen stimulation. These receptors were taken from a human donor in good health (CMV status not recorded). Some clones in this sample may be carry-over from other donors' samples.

The CDR3, as DNA: TGCGCCAGCAGCTTATTGACCGGGACAGGGGACACCGGGGAGCTGTTTTTT. This encodes CASSLLTGTGDTGELFF. This sequence joins TRBV5-1 and TRBJ2-2; 10 bases fit TRBD1. The CDR3 has 17 amino acids. V lost 2 bases, J lost 3 bases, and 7 bases stayed unmatched. Per germline, CDR1 SGHRS and CDR2 YFSETQ.

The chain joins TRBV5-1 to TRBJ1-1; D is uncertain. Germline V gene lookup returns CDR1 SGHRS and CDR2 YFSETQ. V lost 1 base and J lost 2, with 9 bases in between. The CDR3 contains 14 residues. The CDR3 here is CASSLYSANTEAFF. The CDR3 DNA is TGCGCCAGCAGCTTGTACTCGGCAAACACTGAAGCTTTCTTT.

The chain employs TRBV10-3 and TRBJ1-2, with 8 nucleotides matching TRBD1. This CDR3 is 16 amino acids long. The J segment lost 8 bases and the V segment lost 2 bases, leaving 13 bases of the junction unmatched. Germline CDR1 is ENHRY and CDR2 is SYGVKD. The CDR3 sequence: CAISEAGRGPTGGYTF. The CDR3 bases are TGTGCCATCAGTGAGGCGGGCAGGGGGCCGACGGGCGGCTACACCTTC.

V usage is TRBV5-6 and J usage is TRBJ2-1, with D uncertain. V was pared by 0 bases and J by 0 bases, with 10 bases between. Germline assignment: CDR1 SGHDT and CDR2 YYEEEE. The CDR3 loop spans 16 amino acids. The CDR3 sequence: CASSLGGEGSYNEQFF. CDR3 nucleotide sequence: TGTGCCAGCAGCTTGGGTGGGGAAGGCTCCTACAATGAGCAGTTCTTC.

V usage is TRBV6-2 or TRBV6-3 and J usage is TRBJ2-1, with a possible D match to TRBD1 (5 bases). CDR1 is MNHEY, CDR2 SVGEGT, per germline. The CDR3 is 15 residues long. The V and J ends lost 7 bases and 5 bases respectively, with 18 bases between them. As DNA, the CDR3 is TGTGCCAGCAATCAAGGGGATAAAAATCACAATGAGCAGTTCTTC. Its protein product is CASNQGDKNHNEQFF.

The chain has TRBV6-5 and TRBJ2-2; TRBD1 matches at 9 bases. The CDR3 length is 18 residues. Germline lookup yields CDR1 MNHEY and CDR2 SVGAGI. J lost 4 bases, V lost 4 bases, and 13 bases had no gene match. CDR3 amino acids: CASSLAGTRQGGTGELFF. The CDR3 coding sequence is TGTGCCAGCAGTTTGGCGGGGACCCGACAGGGGGGCACCGGGGAGCTGTTTTTT.

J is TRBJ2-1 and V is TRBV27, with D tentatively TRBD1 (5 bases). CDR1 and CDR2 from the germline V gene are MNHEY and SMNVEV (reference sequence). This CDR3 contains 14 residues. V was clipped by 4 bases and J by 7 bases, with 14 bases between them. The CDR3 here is CASSYRPRVNEQFF. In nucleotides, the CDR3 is TGTGCCAGCAGTTACCGCCCCAGGGTGAATGAGCAGTTCTTC.

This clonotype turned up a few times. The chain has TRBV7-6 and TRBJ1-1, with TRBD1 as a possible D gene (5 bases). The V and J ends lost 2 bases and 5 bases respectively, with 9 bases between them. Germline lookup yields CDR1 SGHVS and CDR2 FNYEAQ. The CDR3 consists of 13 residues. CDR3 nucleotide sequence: TGTGCCAGCAGCTTACTGTACAGGACTGAAGCTTTCTTT. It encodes CASSLLYRTEAFF.

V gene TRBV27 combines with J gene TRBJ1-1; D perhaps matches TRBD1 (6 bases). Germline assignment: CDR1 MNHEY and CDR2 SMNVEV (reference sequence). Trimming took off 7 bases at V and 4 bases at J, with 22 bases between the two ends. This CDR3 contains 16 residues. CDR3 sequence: CASTPRGGRLGTEAFF. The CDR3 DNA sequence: TGTGCCAGCACCCCCCGGGGGGGGCGCTTGGGCACTGAAGCTTTCTTT.

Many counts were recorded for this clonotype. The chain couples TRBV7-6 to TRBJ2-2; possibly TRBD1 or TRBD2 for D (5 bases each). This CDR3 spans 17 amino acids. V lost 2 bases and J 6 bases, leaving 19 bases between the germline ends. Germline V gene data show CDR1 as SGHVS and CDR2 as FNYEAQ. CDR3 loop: CASSLRRIGELSGELFF. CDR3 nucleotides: TGTGCCAGCAGCTTAAGGCGGATAGGGGAGTTATCCGGGGAGCTGTTTTTT.

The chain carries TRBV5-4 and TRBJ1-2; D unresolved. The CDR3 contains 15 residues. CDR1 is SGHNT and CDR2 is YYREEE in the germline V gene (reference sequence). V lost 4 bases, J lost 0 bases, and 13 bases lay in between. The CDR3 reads CASSTGRRANYGYTF. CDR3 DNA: TGTGCCAGCAGCACCGGACGGAGAGCTAACTATGGCTACACCTTC. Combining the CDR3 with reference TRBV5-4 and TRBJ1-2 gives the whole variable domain ETGVTQSPTHLIKTRGQQVTLRCSSQSGHNTVSWYQQALGQGPQFIFQYYREEENGRGNFPPRFSGLQFPNYSSELNVNALELDDSALYLCASSTGRRANYGYTFGSGTRLTVV.

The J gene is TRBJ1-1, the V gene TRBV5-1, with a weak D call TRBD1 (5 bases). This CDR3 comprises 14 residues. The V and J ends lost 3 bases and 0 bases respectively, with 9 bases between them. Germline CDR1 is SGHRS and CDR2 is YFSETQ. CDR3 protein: CASSWGNLNTEAFF. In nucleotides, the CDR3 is TGCGCCAGCAGCTGGGGGAACCTGAACACTGAAGCTTTCTTT.

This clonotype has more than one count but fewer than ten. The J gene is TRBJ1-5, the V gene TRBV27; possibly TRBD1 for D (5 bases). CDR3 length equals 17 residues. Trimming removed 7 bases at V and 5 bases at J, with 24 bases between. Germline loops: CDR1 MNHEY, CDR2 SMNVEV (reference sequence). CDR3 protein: CASTPRGTFYLDQPQHF. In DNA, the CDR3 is TGTGCCAGCACCCCTCGAGGGACTTTTTATTTAGATCAGCCCCAGCATTTT.

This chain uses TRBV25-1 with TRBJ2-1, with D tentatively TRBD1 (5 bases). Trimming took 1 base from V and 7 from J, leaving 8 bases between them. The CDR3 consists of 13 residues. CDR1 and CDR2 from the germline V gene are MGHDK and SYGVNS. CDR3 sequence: CASSEFNRNEQFF. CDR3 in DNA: TGTGCCAGCAGTGAATTTAACAGGAATGAGCAGTTCTTC. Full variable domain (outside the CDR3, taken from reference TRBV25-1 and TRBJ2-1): EADIYQTPRYLVIGTGKKITLECSQTMGHDKMYWYQQDPGMELHLIHYSYGVNSTEKGDLSSESTVSRIRTEHFPLTLESARPSHTSQYLCASSEFNRNEQFFGPGTRLTVL.

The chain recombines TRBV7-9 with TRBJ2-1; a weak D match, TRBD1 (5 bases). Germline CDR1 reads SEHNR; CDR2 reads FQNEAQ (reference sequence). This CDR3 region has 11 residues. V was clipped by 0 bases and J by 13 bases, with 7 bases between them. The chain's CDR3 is CASSLAGVQFF. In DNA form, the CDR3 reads TGTGCCAGCAGCTTAGCAGGGGTTCAGTTCTTC.

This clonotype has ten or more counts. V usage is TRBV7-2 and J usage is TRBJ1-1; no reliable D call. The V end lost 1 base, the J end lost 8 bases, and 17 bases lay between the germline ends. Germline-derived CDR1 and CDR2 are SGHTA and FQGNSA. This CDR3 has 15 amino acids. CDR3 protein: CASSLVPSGRPEAFF. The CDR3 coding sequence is TGTGCCAGCAGCTTAGTTCCATCCGGACGGCCCGAAGCTTTCTTT.

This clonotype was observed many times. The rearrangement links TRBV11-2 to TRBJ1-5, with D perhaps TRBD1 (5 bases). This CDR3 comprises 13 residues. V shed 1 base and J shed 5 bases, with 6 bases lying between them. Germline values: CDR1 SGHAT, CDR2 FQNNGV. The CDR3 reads CASSLAGHQPQHF. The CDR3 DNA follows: TGTGCCAGCAGCTTAGCAGGGCATCAGCCCCAGCATTTT.

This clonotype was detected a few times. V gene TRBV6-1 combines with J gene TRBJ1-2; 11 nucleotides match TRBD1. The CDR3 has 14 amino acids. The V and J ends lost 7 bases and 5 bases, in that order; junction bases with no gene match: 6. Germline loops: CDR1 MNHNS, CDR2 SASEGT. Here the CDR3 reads CASTSDRGLYGYTF. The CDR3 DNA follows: TGTGCCAGCACTTCGGACAGGGGGCTTTATGGCTACACCTTC.

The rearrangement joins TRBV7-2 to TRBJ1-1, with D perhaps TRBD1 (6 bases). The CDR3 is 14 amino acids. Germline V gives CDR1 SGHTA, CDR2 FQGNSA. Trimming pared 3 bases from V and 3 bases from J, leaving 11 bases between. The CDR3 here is CASSLLEGDTEAFF. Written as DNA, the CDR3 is TGTGCCAGCAGCTTGCTTGAGGGGGACACTGAAGCTTTCTTT.

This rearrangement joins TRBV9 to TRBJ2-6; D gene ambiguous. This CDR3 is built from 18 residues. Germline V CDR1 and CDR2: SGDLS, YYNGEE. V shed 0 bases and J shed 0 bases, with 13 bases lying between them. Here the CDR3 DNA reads TGTGCCAGCAGCGTAGGGGCAGGAACCGTCTCTGGGGCCAACGTCCTGACTTTC. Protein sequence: CASSVGAGTVSGANVLTF.

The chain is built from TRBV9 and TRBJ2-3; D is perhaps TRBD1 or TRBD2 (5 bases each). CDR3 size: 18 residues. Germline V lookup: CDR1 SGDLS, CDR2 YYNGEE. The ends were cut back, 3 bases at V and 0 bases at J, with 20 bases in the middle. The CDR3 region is CASSARWSGTTSTDTQYF. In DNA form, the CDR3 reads TGTGCCAGCAGCGCACGATGGTCAGGGACGACTAGCACAGATACGCAGTATTTT.

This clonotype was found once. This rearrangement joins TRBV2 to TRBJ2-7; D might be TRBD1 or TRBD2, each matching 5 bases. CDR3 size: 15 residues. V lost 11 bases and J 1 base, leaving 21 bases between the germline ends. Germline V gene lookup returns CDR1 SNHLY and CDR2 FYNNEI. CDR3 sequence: CAASTNRDGSYEQYF. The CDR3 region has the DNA TGTGCCGCAAGCACAAACCGGGACGGTTCCTACGAGCAGTACTTC. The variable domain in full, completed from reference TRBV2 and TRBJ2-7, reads EPEVTQTPSHQVTQMGQEVILRCVPISNHLYFYWYRQILGQKVEFLVSFYNNEISEKSEIFDDQFSVERPDGSNFTLKIRSTKLEDSAMYFCAASTNRDGSYEQYFGPGTRLTVT.

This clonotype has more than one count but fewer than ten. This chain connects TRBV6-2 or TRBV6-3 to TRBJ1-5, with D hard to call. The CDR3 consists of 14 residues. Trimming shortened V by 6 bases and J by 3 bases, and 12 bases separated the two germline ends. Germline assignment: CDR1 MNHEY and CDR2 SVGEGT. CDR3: CASRGRRINQPQHF. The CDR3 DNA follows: TGTGCCAGCAGAGGAAGACGGATCAATCAGCCCCAGCATTTT.

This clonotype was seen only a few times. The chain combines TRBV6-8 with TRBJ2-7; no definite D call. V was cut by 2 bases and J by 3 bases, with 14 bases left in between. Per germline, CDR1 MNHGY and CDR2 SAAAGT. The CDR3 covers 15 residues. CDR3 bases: TGTGCCAGCAGTTACCCCAACGCCCCAAGCTACGAGCAGTACTTC. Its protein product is CASSYPNAPSYEQYF.